This T cell receptor beta chain was found in a study of CXCR3-negative and CXCR3-positive naive CD8 T cells (dated by TCRdb to between 2019 and 2020). Broadly, across the study: Around 140 million TRB reads were obtained in total, roughly 1.5 +/- 0.3 million reads per library. Diversity and physicochemical repertoire analyses were performed on around ten donors pooled from two independent experiments. TRBV-TRBJ cluster analysis included naive subsets from roughly 5 donors and memory cells from 3 donors. What the authors observed across the whole study: Surface CD5, linked to self-reactivity in mice, was comparable between naive subsets; TCR interaction strength was therefore also inferred from TRB CDR3 physicochemical properties. TRB CDR3s from CXCR3-positive naive cells showed higher hydrophobicity (lower Kidera factor 4), lower energy, and higher strength and volume indices than CXCR3-negative naive cells. Because CXCR3 expression was partially decreased after cryopreservation, freshly isolated PBMCs were used for most assays. Repertoire diversity was comparably high in both naive subsets but much lower in memory CD8+ T cells. Similar TRBV-TRBJ usage was shown by naive CXCR3-negative and CXCR3-positive cells from the same donor, whereas distinct patterns were shown by memory cells.

Taken from the germline V gene, the CDR1 and CDR2 loops are MDHEN and SYDVKM. The CDR3 numbers 15 residues from cysteine through phenylalanine. The record lacks a DNA sequence. About this clonotype itself: Its antigen is currently not known.

Each CD8+ T cell subset was flow-sorted in triplicate, with about 320,000 cells per subset placed directly into RLT lysis buffer. Naive CD8+ T cells were defined stringently as CD45RO-CCR7+CD27+CD95- to exclude memory contaminants. Peripheral blood mononuclear cells were isolated from buffy coats using standard density gradient centrifugation. A FACSAria III was used to flow-sort naive CD8+ T cells into CXCR3-negative and CXCR3-positive populations. An RNeasy Mini Kit was used to extract total RNA from the sorted cells. The instrument was a NextSeq 550. The Human TCR Profiling Kit (MiLaboratory) was used to make UMI-labeled 5' RACE TRB cDNA libraries. cDNA synthesis used the entire amount of extracted RNA, and PCR amplification then used the entire amount of cDNA produced. Libraries were prepared in parallel with an identical number of PCR cycles. For the original study's pipeline: About 53,000 +/- 9,400 unique UMI-labeled TRB cDNA molecules per library were extracted with MIGEC and MiXCR, with at least two reads per UMI required. On average, each library contained approximately 40,000 +/- 10,000 functional in-frame TRB CDR3 nucleotide clonotypes without stop codons. After each sample was downsampled to 5000 UMI-labeled TRB molecules, VDJtools was used to calculate diversity metrics such as normalized Shannon-Wiener and Chao1. Clonotype-size-weighted physicochemical properties of the central five CDR3 residues (interaction energy, strength, volume and Kidera factor 4) were computed in VDJtools. Each CDR3 protein sequence appears as one entry after TCRdb reprocessed the reads, and no DNA is included. None of the V and J calls come from the authors' own analysis; TCRdb made them. The sample table holds some 120,000 distinct CDR3 sequences. About 0.35% of the sample is held by the ten biggest clonotypes.

Recombination joined TRBV28 with TRBJ1-2; lacking DNA, the TRBD1 call made by TCRdb goes unchecked. The material sequenced was naive CXCR3+ CD8+ T cells from blood. The cell subset or site tag for this specimen amounts to: CD45RO-CCR7+CD27+CD95- naive CD8+ T cells expressing CXCR3 (TNR3+). The receptor was derived from a human donor in good health. Some clones in this sample may be carry-over from other donors' samples. The CDR3 reads CASSTGQGEDYGYTF.